One TCR beta chain is described in this entry. This clone was observed a handful of times. Its recognized antigen is unknown. Nothing much larger sits one base from this clone, and base qualities are not available. The sample originates from a study of shared clonotypes between healthy human individuals (dated by TCRdb to the early 2020s). Notes on the research overall: The cohort included three men and a couple of women between 18 and 49 years of age. For each donor, three plates each were used for CD4 naive and CD4 memory, two plates were used for CD8 naive, and one plate was used for CD8 memory. To estimate repertoire size and how much clonotype sharing occurs between individuals, the study deeply sequenced the blood TCR repertoires of five healthy adults. Different laboratories and diverse techniques were used to prepare libraries and sequence TCR repertoires, to increase sequencing depth and limit assay-specific biases. Leukapheresis yielded between about 0.9 and 9 billion PBMCs per donor. Study-level results and caveats: Based on pairwise subsampling, the degree of clonotype sharing among donors was expected to be affected by sequencing depth. The small number of donors limited the genetic and exposure-history diversity represented. Larger estimated clonotype richness was generally found for naive subsets than for memory subsets. Compared with non-shared clonotypes, the clonotypes found in all four sorted-subset donors had higher generation probabilities. Rarefaction of sorted-subset datasets indicated incomplete sequencing despite the large sequencing depth. Sampling was restricted to blood, and TCR repertoires in tissue are likely to differ from TCR repertoires in blood. Sharing across a handful of donors was observed for around 5% of naive CD4, around 3.5% of naive CD8, around 2.5% of memory CD4, and around 0.42% of memory CD8 clonotypes.

Using the deep immunoSEQ assay, TCR CDR3 regions were amplified from genomic DNA by multiplex PCR. Extracted genomic DNA from each cell subset was distributed evenly across all wells of several immunoSEQ 96-well plates, and each plate was treated as a replicate. For sorted subsets, about 200 ng genomic DNA, equal to tens of thousands of T cell genomes, was loaded into each replicate PCR. Purified libraries were quantified with a Qubit 3.0 fluorometer, sized on a Bioanalyzer 2100, and re-quantified with the KAPA Library Quantification kit. Every immunoSEQ 96-well plate was sequenced on a dedicated single-read 150-cycle Illumina NextSeq 550 flow cell. The paper's processing steps were these. Because only junctional sequences without quality scores were contained in the immunoSEQ output, filtering matching that applied to full-length reads could not be performed. To assign V/J genes and CDR3, sequences were annotated using PyIR, a Python wrapper for IgBLAST v1.9, with IMGT germline references. Reads were removed for weak V/J assignments (E-value above 1e-6), missing CDR3, stop codons, out-of-frame junctions, or ambiguous translated residues. A V3J clonotype was defined by an identical inferred V gene, J gene, and CDR3 amino acid sequence. The percentage overlap between two repertoires was calculated by dividing the number of shared unique clonotypes by the size of the smaller repertoire. Richness of each repertoire was evaluated using RTK rarefaction, the Chao1 estimator, and Recon v2.1 estimates of unobserved clonotypes. Generation probabilities were computed with OLGA for all TCRbeta clonotypes obtained by the gDNA method from several donors. TCRdb's version of the immuneACCESS table is confined to in-frame rearrangements and falls short of the full clone set. An unresolved V gene accounts for under half of the shortfall where checked; the remainder is of unknown origin. V and J calls and clone size are as listed in that table; D and trimming were resolved from the DNA. The sample has roughly 1 million clones on record, approximately 70% of them singletons. Clones ranked in the top ten supply around 1.5% of the sample.

The CDR3 spans 17 residues, from the cysteine through the phenylalanine. Only the CDR3 portion is preserved as DNA: 51 bases, with reading frame beginning at the first base. Looking up the germline V gene yields CDR1 KGHSH and CDR2 LQKENI. V is cut back by 0 bases and J by 1 base, with 4 bases in the junction unmatched. Donors were healthy HIV-negative adults with no recently reported acute infections or vaccinations. Every donor was a Caucasian adult living in Nashville, Tennessee, USA. CD4+ T cells were enriched by magnetic negative selection, after which naive cells were positively selected on CD45RA and the negative fraction was taken as the memory subset. Blood was obtained by leukapheresis, after which PBMCs were separated by Ficoll-Histopaque density gradient centrifugation and cryopreserved in liquid nitrogen vapor phase. Analytical flow cytometry was used to check the purity and quantity of every magnetically sorted T cell population. Genomic DNA was isolated from every sorted fraction and measured by UV absorbance on a Nanodrop 2000c.

The receptor was isolated from a man aged 18 to 30 in good health. Sequenced: memory CD4+ T cells sorted from blood. The label giving this sample's cell subset or site can be read as: CD45RA-negative fraction. The chain uses TRBV18 and TRBJ2-3, with 10 bases matching TRBD2. The DNA reads as follows: TGTGCCAGCTCACCACCCAGGCTAGCGGGGGGCACAGATACGCAGTATTTT. Its translation is CASSPPRLAGGTDTQYF.